This TCR beta chain is drawn from a study of cytomegalovirus exposure and HLA in healthy donors. The CDR3 extends over 15 amino acids. The germline CDR1 and CDR2 sequences are SGDLS and YYNGEE. V lost 0 bases and J 7 bases, leaving 14 bases between the germline ends. Generated by immunoSEQ multiplex PCR, the TCRdb table keeps only in-frame clones and is missing some. Of 150,000 to 200,000 clones in the sample, around four fifths are singletons; the top ten hold about 2.3%. The J gene is TRBJ1-3, the V gene TRBV9, with D maybe TRBD1 (5 bases). The sequence derives from a young man in good health and CMV-seropositive. Material for sequencing was PBMCs. Here the CDR3 DNA reads TGTGCCAGCAGCGTAGCTGGGGCCCTGGGGAACACCATATATTTT. Translated: CASSVAGALGNTIYF. The full variable domain, with the rest looked up from reference TRBV9 and TRBJ1-3, is DSGVTQTPKHLITATGQRVTLRCSPRSGDLSVYWYQQSLDQGLQFLIQYYNGEERAKGNILERFSAQQFPDLHSELNLSSLELGDSALYFCASSVAGALGNTIYFGEGSWLTVV.